The subject of this entry is one T cell receptor beta chain. Its antigen is still unknown. This sample was taken from a study of glioma-infiltrating T cells after dendritic cell vaccination. General observations from the study: Patients with more pretreatment TILs had longer time to progression and survival. Higher TCR clonality did not directly relate to longer survival.

V was pared by 0 bases and J by 0 bases, with 5 bases of the junction left unmatched. Germline CDR1 SGHAT, CDR2 FQNNGV. The CDR3 covers 17 residues. Clones were read by immunoSEQ multiplex PCR, and TCRdb kept only the in-frame ones, dropping some. Of around 100,000 clones detected, 81% appear once; the ten largest clones hold more than 10%. The source was blood, collected before dendritic cell vaccination. The receptor was isolated from a human donor with glioblastoma. The chain has TRBV11-2 and TRBJ2-1; TRBD2 matches at 7 bases. The CDR3 loop reads CASSLDRAGDSYNEQFF. The CDR3 nucleotides are TGTGCCAGCAGCTTAGATCGGGCGGGGGACTCCTACAATGAGCAGTTCTTC.